This T cell receptor beta chain is drawn from a study of cytomegalovirus exposure and HLA in healthy donors. Study-level background: Of the donors genotyped, about 390 in all, about 82% fell in the Caucasian-associated ancestry cluster. General study results and limits: As immune exposure information, only CMV serostatus was available.

This PCR relied on a set of 60 Vbeta primers and 13 Jbeta primers. The table came from immunoSEQ multiplex PCR; TCRdb's copy has only in-frame clones and leaves some out. The sample includes 120,000 to 150,000 clones, under 80% of them seen just once. Germline lookup yields CDR1 KGHSH and CDR2 LQKENI. V shed 3 bases, J shed 3 bases, and the junction held 7 bases outside the gene matches. The CDR3 is made up of 15 amino acids. Concerning this clone: The antigen is unknown.

The sequencing sample was made of PBMCs. The chain has TRBV18 and TRBJ2-7; 8 bases fit TRBD2. The clonotype comes from a male donor in good health and CMV-seronegative. CDR3 sequence (DNA): TGTGCCAGCTCACCCTCGGGGGGGGTCGGCTACGAGCAGTACTTC. It is translated as CASSPSGGVGYEQYF.